The T cell receptor (beta chain) described here comes from a study of identical twins. Healthy Caucasian donors formed the entire cohort. The V end lost 0 bases, the J end lost 4 bases, and 13 bases lay between the germline ends. In germline, CDR1 is LGHDT, CDR2 YNNKEL (reference sequence). This CDR3 region has 16 residues. MiXCR, run by TCRdb on the 5' RACE reads, gives a single entry per CDR3 protein. The table includes about 390,000 distinct CDR3 sequences, roughly 10% detected once. This clonotype was found a few times. Specimen: naive T cells sorted from blood. The chain combines TRBV3-1 with TRBJ2-1; the D gene could be TRBD1 or TRBD2 (6 bases each). The sequence was collected from a woman aged 50 to 65 in good health. CDR3 region: CASSQEGTGAYNEQFF. CDR3 sequence (DNA): TGTGCCAGCAGCCAAGAAGGGACGGGGGCGTACAATGAGCAGTTCTTC.